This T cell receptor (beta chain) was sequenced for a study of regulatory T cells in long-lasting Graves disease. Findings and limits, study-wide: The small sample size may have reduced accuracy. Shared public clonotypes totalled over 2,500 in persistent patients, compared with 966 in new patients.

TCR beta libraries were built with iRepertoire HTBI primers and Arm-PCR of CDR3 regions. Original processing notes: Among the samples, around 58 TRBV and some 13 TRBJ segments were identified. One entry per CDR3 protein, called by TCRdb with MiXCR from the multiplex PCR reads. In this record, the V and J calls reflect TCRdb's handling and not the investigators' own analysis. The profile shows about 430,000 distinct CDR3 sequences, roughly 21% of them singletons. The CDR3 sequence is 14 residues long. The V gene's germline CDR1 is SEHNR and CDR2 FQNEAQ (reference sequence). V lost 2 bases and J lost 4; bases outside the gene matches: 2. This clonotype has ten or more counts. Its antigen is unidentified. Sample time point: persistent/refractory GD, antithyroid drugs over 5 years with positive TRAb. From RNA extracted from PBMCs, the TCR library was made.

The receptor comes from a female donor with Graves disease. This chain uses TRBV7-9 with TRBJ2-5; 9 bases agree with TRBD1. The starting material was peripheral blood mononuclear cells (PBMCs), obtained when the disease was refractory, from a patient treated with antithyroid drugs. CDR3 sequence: CASSLQQGAETQYF. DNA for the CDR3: TGTGCCAGCAGCTTACAACAGGGGGCAGAGACCCAGTACTTC.